The rows below give T cell receptor beta chains drawn from one sample of a study of HIV-infected patients and healthy controls. TCRdb reprocessed the 5' RACE reads with MiXCR, giving one entry per CDR3 protein. The sample has about 24,000 distinct CDR3 sequences; 8.5% to 9% are singletons. The sequenced material came from blood. The receptors shown here come from an adult in good health. Both conserved end residues are part of each CDR3. Each record gives: CDR3 length, clone size, V gene, J gene, CDR3 protein. Expanded clones are given a class, and other clones once, few, many or no size at all.

length: 16
size: NA
V: TRBV5-6
J: TRBJ2-5
CDR3: CASSLGYSGDQETQYF

length: 14
size: many
V: TRBV6-5
J: TRBJ1-1
CDR3: CASSARTANTEAFF

length: 13
size: NA
V: TRBV7-9
J: TRBJ1-2
CDR3: CASSSQSNYGYTF

length: 14
size: many
V: TRBV19
J: TRBJ1-1
CDR3: CASSPRQGWAEAFF

length: 17
size: many
V: TRBV24-1
J: TRBJ1-3
CDR3: CATSGGDRSPSGNTIYF

length: 14
size: many
V: TRBV27
J: TRBJ1-5
CDR3: CASSSNQGNQPQHF

length: 16
size: many
V: TRBV7-9
J: TRBJ1-1
CDR3: CASSLPGTGRYTEAFF

length: 16
size: many
V: TRBV7-9
J: TRBJ1-6
CDR3: CASSLVGGLRNSPLHF

length: 15
size: many
V: TRBV12-3/TRBV12-4
J: TRBJ1-6
CDR3: CASSSLGQLYSPLHF

length: 17
size: few
V: TRBV10-2
J: TRBJ2-5
CDR3: CASSEPVYAGRQETQYF

length: 11
size: many
V: TRBV5-1
J: TRBJ2-1
CDR3: CASSLEGEQFF

length: 16
size: NA
V: TRBV5-1
J: TRBJ2-3
CDR3: CASFPSWGGSADTQYF

length: 11
size: medium-sized
V: TRBV10-2
J: TRBJ2-1
CDR3: CASSELNEQFF

length: 16
size: many
V: TRBV29-1
J: TRBJ2-6
CDR3: CSVDTTGRAGANVLTF

length: 15
size: many
V: TRBV6-2/TRBV6-3
J: TRBJ2-1
CDR3: CASSRGGPSYNEQFF

length: 15
size: many
V: TRBV12-3/TRBV12-4
J: TRBJ2-3
CDR3: CASTPDRGVRDTQYF

length: 15
size: many
V: TRBV27
J: TRBJ2-7
CDR3: CASSFILAGPYEQYF

length: 13
size: many
V: TRBV28
J: TRBJ1-1
CDR3: CASSPVVNTEAFF

length: 15
size: many
V: TRBV19
J: TRBJ1-5
CDR3: CASRDLDRLYQPQHF

length: 15
size: many
V: TRBV6-2/TRBV6-3
J: TRBJ1-3
CDR3: CASSWDFSSGNTIYF

length: 14
size: many
V: TRBV9
J: TRBJ1-2
CDR3: CASSGGESRWGYTF

length: 14
size: NA
V: TRBV6-5
J: TRBJ1-5
CDR3: CAAPLGQGFQPQHF

length: 14
size: many
V: TRBV14
J: TRBJ2-7
CDR3: CASSLEQGYYEQYF

length: 15
size: many
V: TRBV7-8
J: TRBJ2-7
CDR3: CASSSGQVQFGEQYF

length: 13
size: few
V: TRBV29-1
J: TRBJ2-3
CDR3: CSVVEAGGRTQYF

length: 13
size: many
V: TRBV3-1
J: TRBJ2-7
CDR3: CASSQGQGVVQYF

length: 15
size: many
V: TRBV13
J: TRBJ2-3
CDR3: CASSSSMGHTDTQYF

length: 15
size: many
V: TRBV11-2
J: TRBJ2-7
CDR3: CASSRLRGPGYEQYF

length: 15
size: NA
V: TRBV7-2
J: TRBJ2-3
CDR3: CASSLEGRGWDTQYF

length: 13
size: many
V: TRBV11-1
J: TRBJ1-1
CDR3: CASSLEGETEAFF

length: 14
size: many
V: TRBV24-1
J: TRBJ1-1
CDR3: CATRTRGANTEAFF

length: 14
size: NA
V: TRBV13
J: TRBJ2-7
CDR3: CASSFPGRTYEQYF

length: 13
size: many
V: TRBV4-1
J: TRBJ1-5
CDR3: CASAVYSNQPQHF

length: 16
size: many
V: TRBV10-3
J: TRBJ2-3
CDR3: CAIDGGGPSSTDTQYF

length: 15
size: few
V: TRBV19
J: TRBJ2-5
CDR3: CASSSGQAPQETQYF

length: 13
size: many
V: TRBV20-1
J: TRBJ2-5
CDR3: CSARVLNQETQYF

length: 16
size: many
V: TRBV27
J: TRBJ2-6
CDR3: CASRPRLRSGANVLTF

length: 10
size: NA
V: TRBV15
J: TRBJ1-4
CDR3: CATGEEKLFF

length: 15
size: many
V: TRBV12-3/TRBV12-4
J: TRBJ1-6
CDR3: CASSQKRPLNSPLHF

length: 15
size: many
V: TRBV9
J: TRBJ2-1
CDR3: CASTSSGGEYNEQFF

length: 15
size: many
V: TRBV27
J: TRBJ1-4
CDR3: CASSPRGFDGEKLFF

length: 17
size: many
V: TRBV12-3/TRBV12-4
J: TRBJ2-3
CDR3: CASSPRGTSGSTDTQYF

length: 15
size: medium-sized
V: TRBV12-3/TRBV12-4
J: TRBJ2-1
CDR3: CASSLSGTSDNEQFF

length: 14
size: many
V: TRBV10-3
J: TRBJ1-5
CDR3: CAISESQGGQPQHF

length: 17
size: many
V: TRBV19
J: TRBJ2-1
CDR3: CASSMGLWGTGKNEQFF

length: 17
size: many
V: TRBV2
J: TRBJ1-6
CDR3: CASSELGGVTYNSPLHF

length: 13
size: many
V: TRBV7-2
J: TRBJ1-1
CDR3: CASTPGPGTEAFF

length: 12
size: many
V: TRBV4-2
J: TRBJ2-7
CDR3: CASSHQTGEQYF

length: 14
size: many
V: TRBV12-3/TRBV12-4
J: TRBJ2-5
CDR3: CASSPPGGTETQYF

length: 16
size: many
V: TRBV18
J: TRBJ2-1
CDR3: CASSPQGAAPNNEQFF

length: 14
size: many
V: TRBV28
J: TRBJ2-6
CDR3: CASSLFRTPNVLTF

length: 13
size: many
V: TRBV5-1
J: TRBJ2-5
CDR3: CASSLTQQETQYF

length: 13
size: few
V: TRBV10-3
J: TRBJ1-4
CDR3: CAIREGVEEKLFF

length: 16
size: many
V: TRBV24-1
J: TRBJ2-1
CDR3: CATSDGRDTSYNEQFF

length: 14
size: medium-sized
V: TRBV7-9
J: TRBJ2-7
CDR3: CASSGGDLAYEQYF